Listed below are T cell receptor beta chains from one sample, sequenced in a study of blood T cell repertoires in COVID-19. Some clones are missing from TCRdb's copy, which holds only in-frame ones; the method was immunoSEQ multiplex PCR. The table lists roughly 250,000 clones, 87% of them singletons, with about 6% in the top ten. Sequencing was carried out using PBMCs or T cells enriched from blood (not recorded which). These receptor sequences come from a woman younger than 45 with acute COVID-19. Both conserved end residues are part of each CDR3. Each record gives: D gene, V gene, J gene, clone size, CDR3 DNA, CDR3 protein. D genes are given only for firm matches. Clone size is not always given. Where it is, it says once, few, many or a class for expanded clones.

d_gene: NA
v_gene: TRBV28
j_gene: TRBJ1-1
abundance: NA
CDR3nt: TGTGCCAGCAGTTTAGGCACGGGGGTCTCGAATGTTGAAGCTTTCTTT
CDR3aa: CASSLGTGVSNVEAFF

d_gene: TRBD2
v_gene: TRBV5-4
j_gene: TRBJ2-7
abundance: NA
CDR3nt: TGTGCCAGCAGCCCGACTAGCGGGAATCACTACGAGCAGTACTTC
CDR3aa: CASSPTSGNHYEQYF

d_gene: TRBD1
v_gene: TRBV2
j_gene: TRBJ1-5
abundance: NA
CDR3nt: TGTGCCAGCAGGAGGGACAGAAGTCAGCCCCAGCATTTT
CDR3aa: CASRRDRSQPQHF

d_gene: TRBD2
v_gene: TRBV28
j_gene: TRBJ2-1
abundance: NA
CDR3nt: TGTGCCAGCAGCAAAGCGGGAACTATGGGGAATGAGCAGTTCTTC
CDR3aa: CASSKAGTMGNEQFF

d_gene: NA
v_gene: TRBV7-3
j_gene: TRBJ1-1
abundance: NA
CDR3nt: TGTGCCAGCAGCTTCAATTACGGGACTGAAGCTTTCTTT
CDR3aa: CASSFNYGTEAFF

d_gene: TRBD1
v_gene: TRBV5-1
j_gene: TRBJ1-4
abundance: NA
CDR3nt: TGCGCCAGCAGCTTGGCTACAGGGGGCAGTGAAAAACTGTTTTTT
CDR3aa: CASSLATGGSEKLFF

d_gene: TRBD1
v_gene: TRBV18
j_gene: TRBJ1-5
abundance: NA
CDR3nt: TGTGCCAGCTCACAGAGAGGATCCGGGACAGGGGAACAGCCCCAGCATTTT
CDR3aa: CASSQRGSGTGEQPQHF

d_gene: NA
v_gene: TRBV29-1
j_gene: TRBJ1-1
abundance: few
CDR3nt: TGCAGCGTCCCGACAGGCATCACTGAAGCTTTCTTT
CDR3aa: CSVPTGITEAFF

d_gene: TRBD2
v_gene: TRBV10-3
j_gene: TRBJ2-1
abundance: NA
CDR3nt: TGTGCCATCAGTCGAGGTAGCGGGGGACCTAATGAGCAGTTCTTC
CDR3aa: CAISRGSGGPNEQFF

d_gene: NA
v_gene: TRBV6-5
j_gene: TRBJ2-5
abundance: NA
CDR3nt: TGTGCCACCCTATCTCCTCTCCTACAAGAGACCCAGTACTTC
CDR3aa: CATLSPLLQETQYF

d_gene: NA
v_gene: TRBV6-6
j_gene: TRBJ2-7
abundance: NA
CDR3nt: TGTGCCAGCAGTAAAGGAGACTCGTCCTCCTACGAGCAGTACTTC
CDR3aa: CASSKGDSSSYEQYF

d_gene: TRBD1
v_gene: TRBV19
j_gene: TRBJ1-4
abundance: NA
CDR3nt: TGTGCCAGTAGCCGGGGACAGTTAACTGAAAAACTGTTTTTT
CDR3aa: CASSRGQLTEKLFF

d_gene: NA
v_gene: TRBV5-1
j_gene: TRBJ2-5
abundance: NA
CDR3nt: TGCGCCAGCAGCTTGACAGGTACCAGAGAGACCCAGTACTTC
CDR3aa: CASSLTGTRETQYF

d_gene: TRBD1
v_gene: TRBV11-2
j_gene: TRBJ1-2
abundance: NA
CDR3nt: TGTGCCAGCAGCTTGGGGGCTATAGGGACAGGGAACTATGGCTACACCTTC
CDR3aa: CASSLGAIGTGNYGYTF

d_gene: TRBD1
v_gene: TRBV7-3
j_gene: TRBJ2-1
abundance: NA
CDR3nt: TGTGCCAGCAGACCCGGACAGGGGGCTTACAATGAGCAGTTCTTC
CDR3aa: CASRPGQGAYNEQFF

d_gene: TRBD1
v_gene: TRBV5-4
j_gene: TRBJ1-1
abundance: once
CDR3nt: TGTGCCAGCAGCCCAGGGGACAGGGGTACTGGCACTGAAGCTTTCTTT
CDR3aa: CASSPGDRGTGTEAFF

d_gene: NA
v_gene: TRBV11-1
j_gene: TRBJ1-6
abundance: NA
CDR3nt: TGTGCCAGCAGCTTCGCTAGGAATAATTCACCCCTCCACTTT
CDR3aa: CASSFARNNSPLHF

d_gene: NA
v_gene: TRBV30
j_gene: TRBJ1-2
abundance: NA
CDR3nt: TGTGCCTGGAGCGGCGGCATCTATGGCTACACCTTC
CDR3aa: CAWSGGIYGYTF

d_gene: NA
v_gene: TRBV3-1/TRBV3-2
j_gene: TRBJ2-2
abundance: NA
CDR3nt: TGTGCCAGCAGCCAAGATAGTCGAACCGGGGAGCTGTTTTTT
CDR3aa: CASSQDSRTGELFF

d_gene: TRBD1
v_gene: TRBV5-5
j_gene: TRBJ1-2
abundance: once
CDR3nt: TGTGCCAGCAGCACTACGACAGGGGAAAACTATGGCTACACCTTC
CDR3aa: CASSTTTGENYGYTF

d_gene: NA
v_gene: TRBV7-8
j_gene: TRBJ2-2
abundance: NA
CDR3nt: TGTGCCAGCAGCCGCGCTAATGGCGGGGAGCTGTTTTTT
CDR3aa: CASSRANGGELFF

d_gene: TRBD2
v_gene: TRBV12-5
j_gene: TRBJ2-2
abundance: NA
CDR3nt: TGTGCTACAATAGCGGGAGAGAACACCGGGGAGCTGTTTTTT
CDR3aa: CATIAGENTGELFF

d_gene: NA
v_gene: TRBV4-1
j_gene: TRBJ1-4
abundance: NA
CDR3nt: TGCGCCAGCAGCCAAGATGGGGGGGGTAATGAAAAACTGTTTTTT
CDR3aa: CASSQDGGGNEKLFF

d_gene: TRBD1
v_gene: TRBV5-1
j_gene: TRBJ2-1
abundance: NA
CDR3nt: TGCGCCAGCAGTATGGGGGCGGGACAGGGTGAAAATGAGCAGTTCTTC
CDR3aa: CASSMGAGQGENEQFF

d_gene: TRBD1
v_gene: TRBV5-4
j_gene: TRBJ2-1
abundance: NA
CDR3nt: TGTGCCAGCAGCCTTCCGGGACAGCGTCCCAATGAGCAGTTCTTC
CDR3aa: CASSLPGQRPNEQFF

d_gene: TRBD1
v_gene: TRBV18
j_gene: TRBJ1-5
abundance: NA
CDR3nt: TGTGCCAGCTCACCCGGGACAGGGAACGGTCAGCCCCAGCATTTT
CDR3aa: CASSPGTGNGQPQHF